One and the same sample provided the 27 T cell receptor beta chains below, sequenced in a study of T cell repertoires in ileal Crohn's disease. Time point here: neoterminal ileum biopsy at postoperative endoscopy, about 6 months after surgery. TCRdb's table, derived via immunoSEQ multiplex PCR, lists solely in-frame clones and lacks some. The table shows about 15,000 clones, with 65% to 85% occurring only once. Sequenced material: ileal tissue. Receptors originate from an adult with Crohn's disease.

The chain joins TRBV6-4 to TRBJ2-1, with 7 bases lining up with TRBD2. Germline loops: CDR1 MRHNA, CDR2 SNTAGT. The CDR3 runs to 14 residues. Unmatched junction bases numbered 11, after V lost 6 bases and J lost 9 bases. The CDR3: CASSERGGFGEQFF. In nucleotides, the CDR3 is TGTGCCAGCAGCGAGAGGGGAGGGTTTGGTGAGCAGTTCTTC.

The count of this clone is one. The chain recombines TRBV11-2 with TRBJ2-3; tentative D call: TRBD1 (6 bases). CDR1 SGHAT and CDR2 FQNNGV come from the germline V gene. V was cut by 5 bases and J by 4 bases, with 19 bases left in between. This CDR3 is built from 16 residues. The CDR3 DNA reads as TGTGCCAGCAGCGCCGGCGCGAACAGGGCAGCAGATACGCAGTATTTT. This sequence encodes CASSAGANRAADTQYF.

This rearrangement joins TRBV6-5 to TRBJ1-6, with 7 bases matching TRBD1. CDR3 length: 15 residues. The ends lost 6 bases at V and 7 bases at J; junction bases unmatched: 9. Germline V lookup: CDR1 MNHEY, CDR2 SVGAGI. CDR3 residues: CASRRYRDSNSPLHF. The CDR3, as DNA: TGTGCCAGCAGGCGCTACCGGGACAGCAATTCACCCCTCCACTTT.

J is TRBJ2-6 and V is TRBV6-5, with D unresolved. The CDR3 totals 15 residues. The V gene lost 0 bases and the J gene lost 4 bases, with 7 bases spanning the gap. Germline CDR1 MNHEY, CDR2 SVGAGI. The CDR3 reads CASSYSRSGANVLTF. The CDR3, as DNA: TGTGCCAGCAGTTACTCTCGATCCGGGGCCAACGTCCTGACTTTC.

This clone was found a few times. The V call is TRBV29-1, the J call TRBJ2-3; unclear D gene. The CDR3 consists of 13 residues. Trimming left V 3 bases short and J 0 bases short, with 7 bases between. The germline V gene encodes CDR1 SQVTM and CDR2 ANQGSEA. CDR3 sequence (DNA): TGCAGCGTTGAGTTAGGGAGCACAGATACGCAGTATTTT. Translation: CSVELGSTDTQYF.

The chain couples TRBV18 to TRBJ2-7; 10 nucleotides align to TRBD1. CDR3 length: 15 residues. The ends lost 3 bases at V and 0 bases at J; junction bases unmatched: 2. Germline loops: CDR1 KGHSH, CDR2 LQKENI. DNA of the CDR3: TGTGCCAGCTCACCGTGGGACAGGGGCTCCTACGAGCAGTACTTC. Protein product: CASSPWDRGSYEQYF.

The V call is TRBV6-1, the J call TRBJ1-3, with TRBD1 identical over 9 bases. J lost 7 bases, V lost 7 bases, and 8 bases had no gene match. This CDR3 is built from 14 residues. Germline CDR1 is MNHNS and CDR2 is SASEGT. The CDR3 region is CASNGGQGGNTIYF. CDR3 sequence (DNA): TGTGCCAGCAACGGGGGACAGGGTGGGAACACCATATATTTT.

The chain joins TRBV28 to TRBJ2-3, with a possible D match to TRBD2 (6 bases). The CDR3 is 14 amino acids. CDR1 is MDHEN, CDR2 SYDVKM, per germline. Trimming took off 5 bases at V and 6 bases at J, with 15 bases between the two ends. The CDR3 region has the DNA TGTGCCAGCAGTACCCCCGCGGGGTTTGATACGCAGTATTTT. Protein: CASSTPAGFDTQYF.

The table lists this clone with a few counts. The V gene is TRBV5-5, the J gene TRBJ1-4; a weak D match, TRBD1 (6 bases). Germline V lookup: CDR1 SGHKS, CDR2 YYEKEE (reference sequence). V lost 5 bases and J 0 bases, leaving 17 bases between the germline ends. The CDR3 spans 17 residues. DNA of the CDR3: TGTGCCAGCAGTACCAGGGGAGCAGGCGCAACTAATGAAAAACTGTTTTTT. Translating it yields CASSTRGAGATNEKLFF.

CDR3 in DNA: TGTGCCAGCAGCTCCCAGTTTGATCAGCCCCAGCATTTT. Translation gives CASSSQFDQPQHF. The V gene is TRBV7-2, the J gene TRBJ1-5; D uncertain. V lost 4 bases and J lost 5, with 9 bases in between. Per the germline V gene, CDR1 is SGHTA and CDR2 is FQGNSA. The CDR3 contains 13 residues.

This clone was seen once. CDR3 sequence (DNA): TGCGCCAGCAAAAGGACGGCTAATGAAAAACTGTTTTTT. Protein product: CASKRTANEKLFF. The chain links TRBV10-2 to TRBJ1-4; D remains unclear. There are 13 residues in the CDR3. CDR1 WSHSY and CDR2 SAAADI come from the germline V gene. V shed 7 bases and J shed 3 bases, with 9 bases lying between them.

In this sample, this clone turned up once. The rearrangement joins TRBV6-5 to TRBJ1-2; D is undetermined. The germline V gene has CDR1 MNHEY and CDR2 SVGAGI. The V gene lost 6 bases and the J gene lost 4 bases, with 15 bases spanning the gap. The CDR3 contains 14 residues. Written as DNA, the CDR3 is TGTGCCAGCAGCCTCGGCAGGAAATCCTATGGCTACACCTTC. Protein sequence: CASSLGRKSYGYTF.

The J gene is TRBJ1-2, the V gene TRBV5-4; 7 bases are a match to TRBD1. J was trimmed by 6 bases and V by 0 bases; bases with no gene match: 8. CDR1 and CDR2 (germline): SGHNT, YYREEE (reference sequence). The CDR3 spans 15 residues. The CDR3 reads CASSLDPTGRDGYTF. CDR3 bases: TGTGCCAGCAGCTTGGATCCGACAGGGAGGGATGGCTACACCTTC.

V is TRBV9 and J is TRBJ2-7; the D call may be TRBD1 or TRBD2 (5 bases each). Germline CDR1 SGDLS, CDR2 YYNGEE. V lost 0 bases to trimming and J lost 2 bases, with 9 bases between them. The CDR3 is 14 residues long. CDR3 coding DNA: TGTGCCAGCAGCGTAGGGGGGTCGACCTACGAGCAGTACTTC. As protein: CASSVGGSTYEQYF.

The chain is built from TRBV2 and TRBJ2-5; 8 bases line up with TRBD2. From germline, CDR1 is SNHLY and CDR2 FYNNEI. J lost 2 bases, V lost 8 bases, and 7 bases had no gene match. The CDR3 length is 14 residues. Written as DNA, the CDR3 is TGTGCCAGCTGGACCGGGACTAGACAAGAGACCCAGTACTTC. The encoded protein is CASWTGTRQETQYF.

The V and J genes are TRBV7-9 and TRBJ1-1, with D tentatively TRBD1 (5 bases). Trimming took off 3 bases at V and 1 base at J, with 12 bases between the two ends. This CDR3 comprises 15 residues. Germline V lookup: CDR1 SEHNR, CDR2 FQNEAQ (reference sequence). In nucleotides, the CDR3 is TGTGCCAGCAGCTTCGGAGACAGTACGAACACTGAAGCTTTCTTT. Protein product: CASSFGDSTNTEAFF.

J is TRBJ1-6 and V is TRBV5-1, with TRBD1 as a possible D gene (6 bases). V shed 3 bases and J shed 6 bases, with 10 bases lying between them. Per the germline V gene, CDR1 is SGHRS and CDR2 is YFSETQ. The CDR3 totals 14 residues. This CDR3 reads CASSSLDSNSPLHF. CDR3 sequence (DNA): TGCGCCAGCAGCTCTTTGGACAGTAATTCACCCCTCCACTTT.

This clone was counted a single time. The identical CDR3 is also encoded by other nucleotide sequences in the sample. The chain couples TRBV18 to TRBJ1-1; D gene uncertain. The CDR3 is 13 residues long. CDR1 KGHSH and CDR2 LQKENI come from the germline V gene. V gave up 2 bases and J gave up 2 bases, with 6 bases separating them. The CDR3 spells CASSPGLNTEAFF. CDR3 coding DNA: TGTGCCAGCTCACCAGGGCTTAACACTGAAGCTTTCTTT.

This chain links TRBV11-3 with TRBJ2-2; 10 bases map to TRBD2. Trimming took 1 base from V and 5 from J; bases not matched to a gene: 7. CDR1 is SGHNT, CDR2 YENEEA, per germline. This CDR3 is 17 amino acids long. The CDR3 bases are TGTGCCAGCAGCTTAGCCCTAGCGGGAGAAGAGACCGGGGAGCTGTTTTTT. It codes for CASSLALAGEETGELFF. The full variable domain, in which reference TRBV11-3 and TRBJ2-2 provide the parts outside the CDR3, is EAGVVQSPRYKIIEKKQPVAFWCNPISGHNTLYWYLQNLGQGPELLIRYENEEAVDDSQLPKDRFSAERLKGVDSTLKIQPAELGDSAVYLCASSLALAGEETGELFFGEGSRLTVL.

V usage is TRBV7-6 and J usage is TRBJ2-5; D remains ambiguous. Per the germline V gene, CDR1 is SGHVS and CDR2 is FNYEAQ. Trimming pared 1 base from V and 5 bases from J, leaving 8 bases between. The CDR3 is 13 residues long. The CDR3 region is CASSLVLGETQYF. CDR3 sequence (DNA): TGTGCCAGCAGCTTAGTACTGGGGGAGACCCAGTACTTC.

The chain links TRBV4-3 to TRBJ1-2, with 7 bases lining up with TRBD1. The CDR3 is 16 amino acids. With 4 bases clipped from V and 4 bases from J, the junction kept 12 bases outside the gene matches. Germline CDR1 and CDR2: LGHNA and YSLEER. CDR3 nucleotide sequence: TGCGCCAGCAGCCTCCTCCGGGACAGCCCTATCTATGGCTACACCTTC. Its protein is CASSLLRDSPIYGYTF.

The chain links TRBV5-1 to TRBJ1-3, with 7 bases lining up with TRBD1. The V segment lost 6 bases and the J segment 4 bases; nucleotides outside the gene matches: 13. Germline V gene data show CDR1 as SGHRS and CDR2 as YFSETQ. The CDR3 has 16 amino acids. The CDR3 region has the DNA TGCGCCAGCACTGACCACTCAGGGACAGTCGGAAACACCATATATTTT. Translated, it gives CASTDHSGTVGNTIYF. Full variable domain (rest looked up from reference TRBV5-1 and TRBJ1-3): KAGVTQTPRYLIKTRGQQVTLSCSPISGHRSVSWYQQTPGQGLQFLFEYFSETQRNKGNFPGRFSGRQFSNSRSEMNVSTLELGDSALYLCASTDHSGTVGNTIYFGEGSWLTVV.

CDR3 residues: CASSTPRTGAAEAFF. For the CDR3, the DNA is TGTGCCAGCAGCACGCCGAGAACAGGGGCTGCTGAAGCTTTCTTT. The J gene is TRBJ1-1, the V gene TRBV7-2; 7 bases match TRBD1. The J segment lost 6 bases and the V segment lost 5 bases, leaving 12 bases of the junction unmatched. The CDR3 consists of 15 residues. Per germline, CDR1 SGHTA and CDR2 FQGNSA.

V gene TRBV30 combines with J gene TRBJ2-4, with D maybe TRBD2 (7 bases). Germline-derived CDR1 and CDR2 are GTSNPN and SVGIG (reference sequence). Trimming took 2 bases from V and 5 from J, leaving 13 bases between them. The CDR3 is 14 residues long. The DNA for the CDR3 is TGTGCCTGGAGTAGGGGGGGAGGGCAAAACATTCAGTACTTC. It specifies CAWSRGGGQNIQYF.

The CDR3 DNA is TGTGCCTGGAGTCTTCAGGCTCTTAGCAATCAGCCCCAGCATTTT. Translation gives CAWSLQALSNQPQHF. The chain joins TRBV30 to TRBJ1-5; D gene unclear. This CDR3 is built from 15 residues. The V end was cut by 2 bases, the J end by 0 bases, with 11 bases between. From germline, CDR1 is GTSNPN and CDR2 SVGIG (reference sequence).

The chain couples TRBV4-1 to TRBJ1-6, with D possibly TRBD1 on 5 matching bases. This CDR3 spans 15 amino acids. V shed 0 bases and J shed 6 bases, with 9 bases lying between them. Germline V gives CDR1 MGHRA, CDR2 YSYEKL. CDR3 sequence (DNA): TGCGCCAGCAGCCAAGATGGACACCGTAATTCACCCCTCCACTTT. Its translation is CASSQDGHRNSPLHF.

For this clone: The sample contains more than one DNA sequence encoding this CDR3. This sequence joins TRBV28 and TRBJ1-4, with no clear D. The CDR3 sequence is 14 residues long. Per the germline V gene, CDR1 is MDHEN and CDR2 is SYDVKM. Trimming left V 3 bases short and J 4 bases short, with 9 bases between. The CDR3 loop reads CASSLPGVNEKLFF. The CDR3 DNA sequence: TGTGCCAGCAGTTTGCCCGGGGTTAATGAAAAACTGTTTTTT.